This T cell receptor (beta chain) was documented in a study of beta chain features in type 1 diabetes. Study results and caveats: cDNA-based sequencing might over-represent cells highly expressing TCR. Patients' naive, central memory and regulatory TCRB repertoires appeared more alike than those of healthy donors. VDJ junctions from patients with type 1 diabetes contained fewer insertions and more deletions.

In the case of this clone: Its target is not known.

Since all of the isolated RNA was reverse transcribed, expressed TCRB transcripts were what got sequenced. The table came from immunoSEQ multiplex PCR; TCRdb's copy has only in-frame clones and leaves some out. This sample has just over 600,000 clones, with around 15% found just once. The V gene's germline CDR1 is MNHNS and CDR2 SASEGT. Trimming pared 4 bases from V and 0 bases from J, leaving 15 bases between. This CDR3 is 16 amino acids long. The TCR comes from a man younger than 30 in good health. Sequencing was carried out using naive CD4+ T cells from blood. The rearrangement uses TRBV6-1 and TRBJ1-1, with a tentative D call TRBD1 (6 bases). CDR3 sequence: CASSGLTGLMNTEAFF. The CDR3 DNA follows: TGTGCCAGCAGTGGTCTAACAGGGCTCATGAACACTGAAGCTTTCTTT.